Listed below are T cell receptor beta chains from one sample, sequenced in a study of T cell repertoires in cytomegalovirus infection. Their recognized antigens are unknown. MiXCR, applied by TCRdb to the reads, yields one record per CDR3 protein. Of 340,000 or so distinct CDR3 sequences listed, around a quarter are singletons. Sequenced material: cultured PBMCs, taken from culture after CMV antigen stimulation. The receptor source for this set is a human donor in good health (CMV status not recorded). Some clones in this sample may be carry-over from other donors' samples. The CDR3 runs from the conserved cysteine through the conserved F or W. Each record gives: D gene, J gene, V gene, clone size, CDR3 protein, CDR3 DNA. D genes are given only for firm matches. Some rows mark clone size as missing; the rest say once, few, many or name a class of expanded clone.

TRBD2 TRBJ2-2 TRBV12-3/TRBV12-4 . CASSGTSGYTGELFF TGTGCCAGCAGTGGGACTAGCGGATACACCGGGGAGCTGTTTTTT
TRBD1 TRBJ2-1 TRBV7-2 many CASSLDRGSYNEQFF TGTGCCAGCAGCTTGGACAGGGGATCCTACAATGAGCAGTTCTTC
. TRBJ2-7 TRBV7-2 many CASSSGMRSYEQYF TGTGCCAGCAGCTCCGGCATGCGCTCCTACGAGCAGTACTTC
. TRBJ2-3 TRBV19 . CASQFSDTQYF TGTGCCAGCCAATTTTCAGATACGCAGTATTTT
. TRBJ2-6 TRBV7-2 many CASSLFTSGANVLTF TGTGCCAGCAGCCTGTTTACCTCTGGGGCCAACGTCCTGACTTTC
TRBD1 TRBJ1-3 TRBV24-1 . CATSDFRRRTGAGNTIYF TGTGCCACCAGTGATTTCCGAAGAAGGACAGGGGCCGGAAACACCATATATTTT
TRBD2 TRBJ2-1 TRBV7-6 . CASSPTLLAGAPGGQFF TGTGCCAGCAGTCCGACCCTTCTAGCGGGGGCGCCGGGGGGGCAGTTCTTC
. TRBJ2-3 TRBV4-3 . CASSQNPGGDTQYF TGCGCCAGCAGTCAGAACCCAGGGGGGGATACGCAGTATTTT
. TRBJ2-3 TRBV28 many CASSFGGGTDTQYF TGTGCCAGCAGTTTCGGAGGGGGCACAGATACGCAGTATTTT
TRBD1 TRBJ1-1 TRBV29-1 many CSVELGQAGAEAFF TGCAGCGTTGAATTGGGACAGGCTGGCGCTGAAGCTTTCTTT
. TRBJ1-2 TRBV7-8 . CASSLESPPRGYTF TGTGCCAGCAGCTTAGAATCCCCCCCGAGGGGCTACACCTTC
. TRBJ2-3 TRBV7-9 few CASSRDGTDTQYF TGTGCCAGCAGCCGGGATGGGACAGATACGCAGTATTTT
. TRBJ1-1 TRBV5-1 . CASSEVDLSNTEAFF TGCGCCAGCAGCGAAGTGGACCTTTCGAACACTGAAGCTTTCTTT
. TRBJ1-2 TRBV7-2 . CASSSGPHYGYTF TGTGCCAGCAGCTCCGGGCCACACTATGGCTACACCTTC
TRBD2 TRBJ2-1 TRBV20-1 few CSAEKRLAGANEQFF TGCAGTGCGGAAAAACGACTAGCGGGAGCCAATGAGCAGTTCTTC
TRBD1 TRBJ2-2 TRBV4-2 . CASSQEDRGHSGELFF TGTGCCAGCAGCCAAGAGGACAGGGGGCATTCCGGGGAGCTGTTTTTT
. TRBJ2-7 TRBV6-5 . CASSYSSGAPYERYF TGTGCCAGCAGTTACTCGTCAGGGGCCCCCTACGAGCGGTACTTC
. TRBJ2-1 TRBV7-2 many CASSLALATEQFF TGTGCCAGCAGCTTAGCGCTTGCGACTGAGCAGTTCTTC
TRBD1 TRBJ2-7 TRBV5-1 . CASSLKGAESSYEQYF TGCGCCAGCAGCTTAAAGGGGGCAGAAAGCTCCTACGAGCAGTACTTC
TRBD2 TRBJ2-1 TRBV19 . CASSARRGGRGYNEQFF TGTGCCAGTAGTGCGCGGCGCGGGGGGAGAGGGTACAATGAGCAGTTCTTC
. TRBJ1-5 TRBV4-3 . CASSQEMGSNQPQHF TGCGCCAGCAGCCAAGAAATGGGTAGCAATCAGCCCCAGCATTTT
. TRBJ2-5 TRBV6-1 . CASSEAGRGLTQYF TGTGCCAGCAGTGAAGCTGGACGGGGTTTAACCCAGTACTTC
. TRBJ2-3 TRBV9 . CASSVVSTDTQYF TGTGCCAGCAGCGTAGTAAGCACAGATACGCAGTATTTT
. TRBJ2-2 TRBV6-1 . CASSLRGSNTGELFF TGTGCCAGCAGTCTACGGGGGTCGAACACCGGGGAGCTGTTTTTT
. TRBJ2-2 TRBV6-1 few CALETGRYTGELFF TGTGCCTTAGAGACAGGGAGGTACACCGGGGAGCTGTTTTTT
. TRBJ1-2 TRBV27 . CASRSYSNYGYTF TGTGCCAGCAGGTCTTATTCAAACTATGGCTACACCTTC
TRBD1 TRBJ1-1 TRBV7-2 . CASSQGSGQGPEAFF TGTGCCAGCAGCCAGGGGTCAGGACAGGGGCCTGAAGCTTTCTTT
. TRBJ2-5 TRBV28 . CASSFLFPLMPFRETQYF TGTGCCAGCAGTTTCTTGTTCCCCCTTATGCCATTTCGGGAGACCCAGTACTTC
. TRBJ2-5 TRBV29-1 . CSVGTIETQYF TGCAGCGTGGGGACCATAGAGACCCAGTACTTC